The rows below give T cell receptor beta chains drawn from one sample of a study of blood T cell repertoires in COVID-19. The repertoire was sequenced with immunoSEQ multiplex PCR; TCRdb's copy has only in-frame clones and lacks some. The sample yields 250,000 or so clones, roughly 91% seen once. Sequenced sample: peripheral blood. These receptors came from a young man with COVID-19, enrolled during active disease. The CDR3 runs from the conserved cysteine through the conserved F or W. The order of the fields is J gene, clone size, V gene, D gene, CDR3 protein, CDR3 DNA. A D gene is named only where the DNA matches it firmly. The size field is filled for only some rows; it gives once, few, many or a size class.

TRBJ2-7 - TRBV3-1/TRBV3-2 - CASSQEPVSSYEQYF TGTGCCAGCAGCCAAGAGCCGGTGTCCTCCTACGAGCAGTACTTC
TRBJ1-1 - TRBV19 TRBD1 CASSISGTGGRTEAFF TGTGCCAGTAGTATCAGCGGGACAGGGGGCAGGACTGAAGCTTTCTTT
TRBJ2-1 - TRBV11-2 - CASSLAPGGTYNEQFF TGTGCCAGCAGCTTAGCTCCGGGGGGCACCTACAATGAGCAGTTCTTC
TRBJ1-1 - TRBV5-1 - CASSFGSSGEAFF TGCGCCAGCAGCTTCGGGTCCTCAGGGGAAGCTTTCTTT
TRBJ2-2 - TRBV5-1 - CASSRTTGSTGELFF TGCGCCAGCAGCCGAACGACAGGCTCCACCGGGGAGCTGTTTTTT
TRBJ2-7 - TRBV12-5 TRBD1 CASGRVGQNYEQYF TGTGCTAGTGGTCGGGTGGGACAGAACTACGAGCAGTACTTC
TRBJ1-2 once TRBV10-3 - CAISEYRDKGGYTF TGTGCCATCAGTGAGTACAGGGACAAGGGTGGCTACACCTTC
TRBJ2-5 - TRBV7-7 - CASSLAGGQETQYF TGTGCCAGCAGCTTAGCAGGAGGACAAGAGACCCAGTACTTC
TRBJ1-2 - TRBV19 - CASRTQDSTGYGYTF TGTGCCAGTAGGACGCAGGACAGTACGGGCTATGGCTACACCTTC
TRBJ2-3 - TRBV4-1 - CASSHMTDTQYF TGCGCCAGCAGCCACATGACAGATACGCAGTATTTT
TRBJ1-4 - TRBV11-2 TRBD1 CASSHRGITEKLFF TGTGCCAGCAGCCACAGGGGTATTACGGAAAAACTGTTTTTT
TRBJ2-3 - TRBV29-1 TRBD2 CSVDWRGAQDTQYF TGCAGCGTTGATTGGCGGGGGGCGCAAGATACGCAGTATTTT
TRBJ2-2 - TRBV5-4 TRBD1 CASSPRQGNTGELFF TGTGCCAGCAGCCCTAGACAGGGCAACACCGGGGAGCTGTTTTTT
TRBJ1-2 - TRBV9 - CASSASMGGNYGYTF TGTGCCAGCAGCGCTTCCATGGGAGGTAACTATGGCTACACCTTC
TRBJ1-2 - TRBV6-2/TRBV6-3 - CASSYSRGYGYTF TGTGCCAGCAGTTACTCGAGAGGGTACGGCTACACCTTC
TRBJ1-2 - TRBV3-1/TRBV3-2 - CASSQDRRAWGYTF TGTGCCAGCAGCCAAGATCGGCGGGCGTGGGGCTACACCTTC
TRBJ1-5 - TRBV10-3 TRBD1 CAAEPGQGGDQPQHF TGTGCCGCAGAGCCGGGACAGGGTGGGGATCAGCCCCAGCATTTT
TRBJ2-6 - TRBV28 - CASSSSSVANVLTF TGTGCCAGCAGTTCCTCCTCGGTGGCCAACGTCCTGACTTTC
TRBJ1-4 - TRBV20-1 - CSASQSPDINEKLFF TGCAGTGCTAGTCAGTCGCCAGACATTAATGAAAAACTGTTTTTT
TRBJ2-2 few TRBV5-4 TRBD1 CASSSSRGRGSNTGELFF TGTGCCAGCAGTTCAAGCAGGGGGCGAGGGTCGAACACCGGGGAGCTGTTTTTT
TRBJ2-1 few TRBV2 - CASSETNYNEQFF TGTGCCAGCAGTGAAACTAACTACAATGAGCAGTTCTTC
TRBJ1-1 - TRBV4-1 - CASSQAAGIHRDTEAFF TGCGCCAGCAGCCAAGCTGCAGGGATACATCGGGACACTGAAGCTTTCTTT
TRBJ2-7 - TRBV5-6 - CASSLVSGVAYEQYF TGTGCCAGCAGCTTGGTATCCGGGGTAGCATACGAGCAGTACTTC
TRBJ2-5 - TRBV4-1 TRBD2 CASSQGPMRGVSETQYF TGCGCCAGCAGCCAAGGCCCGATGCGGGGGGTCTCAGAGACCCAGTACTTC
TRBJ2-2 once TRBV2 - CASTPQGGTNTGELFF TGTGCCAGCACCCCTCAAGGGGGAACGAACACCGGGGAGCTGTTTTTT
TRBJ2-7 - TRBV7-2 TRBD1 CASSPWTGTYEQYF TGTGCCAGCAGCCCCTGGACAGGGACCTACGAGCAGTACTTC
TRBJ1-1 - TRBV3-1/TRBV3-2 - CASSWTTGGPPNTEAFF TGTGCCAGCAGCTGGACAACAGGTGGACCCCCGAACACTGAAGCTTTCTTT
TRBJ2-1 - TRBV27 TRBD1 CASSPLRDREGNEQFF TGTGCCAGCAGTCCCCTGAGGGACAGGGAAGGCAATGAGCAGTTCTTC
TRBJ1-6 - TRBV2 - CASRIQYNSPLHF TGTGCCAGCCGAATACAGTACAATTCACCCCTCCACTTT
TRBJ2-7 - TRBV10-3 - CAIKVGGNPYEQYF TGTGCCATCAAGGTAGGCGGAAACCCTTACGAGCAGTACTTC
TRBJ2-1 - TRBV5-4 TRBD1 CASSLGQGAGARDEQFF TGTGCCAGCAGCTTGGGACAGGGGGCAGGGGCCCGCGATGAGCAGTTCTTC
TRBJ2-5 - TRBV10-3 TRBD1 CAISFRDREFGTQYF TGTGCCATCAGTTTCCGGGACAGGGAATTCGGGACCCAGTACTTC
TRBJ2-3 - TRBV5-4 TRBD2 CASSLVRLCGGDTQYF TGTGCCAGCAGCTTGGTAAGACTCTGCGGGGGGGATACGCAGTATTTT
TRBJ2-7 - TRBV13 - CASSWVRGTNTYEQYF TGTGCCAGCAGCTGGGTGCGGGGCACAAATACCTACGAGCAGTACTTC
TRBJ1-1 - TRBV5-5 - CASSLWRGGTEAFF TGTGCCAGCAGCTTGTGGCGGGGAGGCACTGAAGCTTTCTTT
TRBJ1-6 - TRBV9 - CASSVDQGKNSPLHF TGTGCCAGCAGCGTAGACCAGGGAAAGAATTCACCCCTCCACTTT
TRBJ1-6 once TRBV9 TRBD1 CASSVGQGVRSPLHF TGTGCCAGCAGCGTCGGACAGGGGGTTCGTTCACCCCTCCACTTT
TRBJ2-3 - TRBV3-1/TRBV3-2 - CASSLVKGARTDTQYF TGTGCCAGCAGCCTCGTAAAAGGGGCCCGTACAGATACGCAGTATTTT
TRBJ2-7 - TRBV6-5 TRBD1 CASSYGDRGSYEQYF TGTGCCAGCAGTTACGGGGACAGGGGCTCCTACGAGCAGTACTTC
TRBJ1-1 - TRBV13 - CASRRVGYTEAFF TGTGCCAGCAGGCGGGTGGGGTACACTGAAGCTTTCTTT
TRBJ2-2 - TRBV7-6 TRBD1 CASSLAGTGNTGELFF TGTGCCAGCAGCTTAGCCGGGACAGGAAACACCGGGGAGCTGTTTTTT
TRBJ2-7 - TRBV30 TRBD1 CAWTGGGYEQYF TGTGCCTGGACAGGGGGCGGCTACGAGCAGTACTTC
TRBJ1-6 - TRBV7-9 - CASSSPGQNSPLHF TGTGCCAGCAGCTCCCCGGGACAAAATTCACCCCTCCACTTT
TRBJ2-7 - TRBV6-1 TRBD2 CASSEGLNAEQYF TGTGCCAGCAGTGAGGGACTAAACGCCGAGCAGTACTTC
TRBJ2-1 - TRBV29-1 TRBD2 CSVASGGGNEQFF TGCAGCGTGGCTAGCGGGGGAGGGAATGAGCAGTTCTTC
TRBJ2-1 - TRBV4-1 TRBD1 CASGHTQGDNEQFF TGCGCCAGCGGACACACACAGGGGGACAATGAGCAGTTCTTC
TRBJ2-3 - TRBV3-1/TRBV3-2 - CASSQDHYTDTQYF TGTGCCAGCAGCCAAGATCACTACACAGATACGCAGTATTTT
TRBJ2-7 - TRBV5-4 TRBD1 CASSNRGTGYEQYF TGTGCCAGCAGCAACCGTGGGACAGGCTACGAGCAGTACTTC
TRBJ2-1 - TRBV14 TRBD2 CASSQDPGTSYEQFF TGTGCCAGCAGCCAAGATCCCGGGACTAGTTATGAGCAGTTCTTC
TRBJ1-1 - TRBV19 - CASSIGRVKFDLRLDTEAFF TGTGCCAGTAGTATTGGCCGGGTTAAGTTTGACCTCCGGTTGGATACTGAAGCTTTCTTT
TRBJ1-1 - TRBV6-1 - CASSDFPGAEAFF TGTGCCAGCAGTGATTTCCCAGGCGCTGAAGCTTTCTTT